A selection of T cell receptor beta chains follows, all from one sample in a study of CD8 T cells in Susac syndrome. TCRdb ran MiXCR on the immunoSEQ multiplex PCR reads and lists one entry per CDR3 protein. The sample holds around 190,000 distinct CDR3 sequences, approximately 94% seen once. The sequencing input was CD4+ T cells from PBMCs. Source of these receptors: a human donor in good health. CDR3s include the opening cysteine and the closing phenylalanine or tryptophan. Fields, in order: clone size, J gene, CDR3 length, D gene, V gene, CDR3 protein, CDR3 DNA. The D gene is left open where the match is weak. A clone size is listed for some rows: how often the clone was seen (once, few, many), or a class if it is expanded.

-	TRBJ2-3	16	-	TRBV30	CAWSFALTNWGDTQYF	TGTGCCTGGAGCTTTGCACTCACGAATTGGGGAGATACGCAGTATTTT
-	TRBJ2-4	16	-	TRBV9	CAKGRGPPLAKNIQYF	TGTGCCAAAGGAAGGGGCCCACCTCTAGCCAAAAACATTCAGTACTTC
-	TRBJ2-3	18	TRBD2	TRBV20-1	CSATTPLWSGSWADTQYF	TGCAGTGCTACGACCCCTCTTTGGAGCGGGAGCTGGGCAGATACGCAGTATTTT
-	TRBJ2-1	14	-	TRBV20-1	CSTEQGGSGDEQFF	TGCAGTACGGAACAGGGGGGGTCGGGAGATGAGCAGTTCTTC
-	TRBJ2-1	16	-	TRBV20-1	CSAREIPGNIPKEQFF	TGCAGTGCTAGAGAGATCCCCGGGAACATCCCCAAAGAGCAGTTCTTC
-	TRBJ1-3	14	-	TRBV9	CASSVHGGGNTIYF	TGTGCCAGCAGCGTACACGGGGGCGGAAACACCATATATTTT
once	TRBJ1-5	12	-	TRBV9	CASSAGVGPQHF	TGTGCCAGCAGCGCCGGAGTAGGGCCCCAGCATTTT
-	TRBJ2-1	12	-	TRBV30	CAWTRLGNEQFF	TGTGCCTGGACCCGACTAGGCAATGAGCAGTTCTTC
-	TRBJ2-7	14	TRBD2	TRBV7-2	CASSFGGGAYEQYF	TGTGCCAGCAGCTTTGGCGGGGGGGCCTACGAGCAGTACTTC
once	TRBJ2-7	14	TRBD2	TRBV27	CASSFSGSRYEQYF	TGTGCCAGCAGTTTTAGCGGGAGTCGTTACGAGCAGTACTTC
-	TRBJ2-3	15	TRBD2	TRBV29-1	CSVARTSGSQDTQYF	TGCAGCGTTGCTAGGACTAGCGGGAGTCAAGATACGCAGTATTTT
-	TRBJ2-1	14	-	TRBV7-9	CASSLRTSYNEQFF	TGTGCCAGCAGCCTCCGAACCTCCTACAATGAGCAGTTCTTC
-	TRBJ2-7	17	-	TRBV7-7	CASSLAPGTVRGYEQYF	TGTGCCAGCAGCTTAGCCCCCGGAACAGTGAGGGGTTACGAGCAGTACTTC
-	TRBJ2-7	11	-	TRBV28	CASSYTNEQYF	TGTGCCAGCAGTTATACGAACGAGCAGTACTTC
-	TRBJ2-7	10	-	TRBV28	CASREREQYF	TGTGCCAGCAGGGAAAGGGAGCAGTACTTC
-	TRBJ2-5	12	TRBD2	TRBV20-1	CSGSGGDETQYF	TGCAGTGGAAGCGGGGGGGACGAGACCCAGTACTTC
-	TRBJ2-7	14	TRBD2	TRBV28	CASTPPRTSGSQYF	TGTGCCAGCACCCCACCCAGGACTAGCGGGAGCCAGTACTTC
-	TRBJ2-5	11	-	TRBV2	CASSPERAQYF	TGTGCCAGCAGTCCAGAACGAGCCCAGTACTTC
once	TRBJ2-2	16	TRBD2	TRBV9	CASSSRTSEPTGELFF	TGTGCCAGCAGCTCCCGGACTAGCGAACCAACCGGGGAGCTGTTTTTT
-	TRBJ2-3	14	-	TRBV28	CASSHRRRTDTQYF	TGTGCCAGCAGTCATAGGAGGCGCACAGATACGCAGTATTTT
-	TRBJ1-5	15	-	TRBV5-1	CASSLDGSSNQPQHF	TGCGCCAGCAGCTTGGACGGGAGTAGCAATCAGCCCCAGCATTTT
once	TRBJ2-1	15	-	TRBV7-9	CASSLVFGSGNEQFF	TGTGCCAGCAGCTTAGTGTTCGGGAGTGGAAATGAGCAGTTCTTC
-	TRBJ1-5	14	-	TRBV2	CASKGTGHNQPQHF	TGTGCCAGCAAGGGAACAGGGCACAATCAGCCCCAGCATTTT
-	TRBJ2-7	14	TRBD1	TRBV20-1	CSARVRDRAYEQYF	TGCAGTGCTAGAGTTAGGGACAGGGCCTACGAGCAGTACTTC
-	TRBJ1-2	16	TRBD1	TRBV20-1	CSAIDRGGRPNYGYTF	TGCAGTGCGATTGACAGGGGGGGACGACCTAACTATGGCTACACCTTC
-	TRBJ2-3	14	TRBD1	TRBV15	CATSTTQGAGTQYF	TGTGCCACCAGCACTACCCAGGGGGCCGGTACGCAGTATTTT
-	TRBJ2-1	13	-	TRBV3-1	CASSPVSYNEQFF	TGTGCCAGCAGCCCCGTCTCCTACAATGAGCAGTTCTTC
-	TRBJ1-5	13	-	TRBV30	CAWSLDRNQPQHF	TGTGCCTGGAGCCTGGACCGCAATCAGCCCCAGCATTTT
once	TRBJ2-7	13	-	TRBV29-1	CSVRRQSSYEQYF	TGCAGCGTAAGGCGACAGAGCTCCTACGAGCAGTACTTC
-	TRBJ2-1	18	TRBD2	TRBV2	CASILHGGLAASGGEQFF	TGTGCCAGCATCTTACACGGGGGACTAGCGGCTTCAGGAGGTGAGCAGTTCTTC
-	TRBJ2-2	15	-	TRBV2	CASSPHGGSGRELFF	TGTGCCAGCAGCCCCCACGGAGGAAGCGGAAGGGAGCTGTTTTTT
once	TRBJ1-2	11	-	TRBV29-1	CSGGAGDGYTF	TGCAGCGGGGGGGCAGGAGATGGCTACACCTTC
-	TRBJ2-5	16	TRBD2	TRBV28	CASSTRLAGGVWSQYF	TGTGCCAGCAGTACTCGACTAGCGGGAGGGGTTTGGTCCCAGTACTTC
-	TRBJ2-1	14	TRBD1	TRBV12-3/TRBV12-4	CASTAGGSYNEQFF	TGTGCCAGCACAGCAGGGGGATCCTACAATGAGCAGTTCTTC
-	TRBJ2-1	12	-	TRBV9	CASSEPGNEQFF	TGTGCCAGCAGCGAGCCTGGGAATGAGCAGTTCTTC
-	TRBJ1-1	15	-	TRBV28	CASSLRGRPNTEAFF	TGTGCCAGCAGTTTGCGGGGCAGGCCGAACACTGAAGCTTTCTTT
-	TRBJ2-1	17	TRBD2	TRBV19	CASSIGLAGYSYNEQFF	TGTGCCAGTAGTATAGGGCTAGCGGGATACTCCTACAATGAGCAGTTCTTC
-	TRBJ1-1	13	-	TRBV7-3	CASSLQSSTEAFF	TGTGCCAGCAGCTTACAGTCGAGCACTGAAGCTTTCTTT
-	TRBJ2-1	13	-	TRBV19	CASKGRGYNEQFF	TGTGCCAGTAAGGGGCGTGGGTACAATGAGCAGTTCTTC
-	TRBJ2-1	15	TRBD2	TRBV5-1	CASSLSGLAYNEQFF	TGCGCCAGCAGCCTTAGCGGACTAGCTTACAATGAGCAGTTCTTC
-	TRBJ2-1	15	TRBD2	TRBV29-1	CSVLTSGRVYNEQFF	TGCAGCGTCCTTACTAGCGGGAGGGTGTACAATGAGCAGTTCTTC
-	TRBJ2-5	14	TRBD1	TRBV3-1	CASSYRQGRETQYF	TGTGCCAGCAGCTACCGACAGGGTAGGGAGACCCAGTACTTC
-	TRBJ2-1	16	TRBD1	TRBV27	CASSRGQGAPSNEQFF	TGTGCCAGCAGTCGGGGACAGGGGGCCCCGTCCAATGAGCAGTTCTTC
-	TRBJ2-7	16	-	TRBV27	CASSYGFGQGVYEQYF	TGTGCCAGCAGTTATGGATTTGGGCAGGGTGTTTACGAGCAGTACTTC
-	TRBJ2-1	16	TRBD2	TRBV27	CASSPYSGSAYNEQFF	TGTGCCAGCAGTCCCTATAGCGGGAGTGCCTACAATGAGCAGTTCTTC
once	TRBJ2-5	11	TRBD1	TRBV19	CAGHRGETQYF	TGTGCCGGTCACAGGGGGGAGACCCAGTACTTC
-	TRBJ2-7	14	-	TRBV12-3/TRBV12-4	CASSFEYRPYEQYF	TGTGCCAGCAGTTTTGAGTATAGGCCTTACGAGCAGTACTTC
once	TRBJ2-1	17	TRBD2	TRBV24-1	CATSDAGLAGTGNEQFF	TGTGCCACCAGTGACGCCGGACTAGCGGGTACGGGGAATGAGCAGTTCTTC
-	TRBJ2-7	15	TRBD2	TRBV23-1	CASPKSVRELYEQYF	TGCGCCAGCCCTAAATCTGTGCGGGAGTTGTACGAGCAGTACTTC
-	TRBJ2-3	11	-	TRBV30	CAWTGRDTQYF	TGTGCCTGGACCGGGAGAGATACGCAGTATTTT
-	TRBJ1-2	13	-	TRBV29-1	CSVVIQGLNGYTF	TGCAGCGTTGTGATCCAGGGGCTCAATGGCTACACCTTC
-	TRBJ2-7	16	TRBD1	TRBV19	CASSPVARTGVYEQYF	TGTGCCAGTAGTCCGGTCGCTCGGACAGGGGTCTACGAGCAGTACTTC